These T cell receptor beta chains were read from a single sample in a study of blood T cells in healthy people across ages. TCRdb called the 5' RACE reads again in MiXCR, with one record for every CDR3 protein. The data show some 860,000 distinct CDR3 sequences, more than 55% seen once. The specimen was blood. The receptors derive from a man in his forties or fifties in good health. The CDR3 runs from the conserved cysteine through the conserved F or W. The D gene is left open where the match is weak.

len | j_gene | d_gene | v_gene | CDR3aa
13 | TRBJ2-7 | . | TRBV3-1 | CASSQGAGREQYF
14 | TRBJ1-6 | . | TRBV28 | CASSRTSDVSPLHF
14 | TRBJ2-2 | . | TRBV12-3/TRBV12-4 | CASSRRGAHGELFF
15 | TRBJ2-7 | . | TRBV10-2 | CASSVGGPSSYEQYF
16 | TRBJ2-3 | . | TRBV10-3 | CAMSSRSTTSTDTQYF
17 | TRBJ2-6 | TRBD2 | TRBV12-3/TRBV12-4 | CASSPGTSGSGANVLTF
15 | TRBJ2-5 | TRBD2 | TRBV2 | CASSEGTSGGNEQYF
12 | TRBJ2-5 | . | TRBV2 | CASRKGGETQYF
20 | TRBJ1-2 | TRBD1 | TRBV12-3/TRBV12-4 | CASSLYRFQGAPKANYGYTF
14 | TRBJ2-5 | . | TRBV2 | CASSEATVQETQYF
11 | TRBJ2-3 | . | TRBV28 | CASSIVDTQYF
19 | TRBJ1-6 | TRBD1 | TRBV9 | CASSLTPGTGGAGNSPLHF
15 | TRBJ2-1 | . | TRBV29-1 | CSVVLGSSSYNEQFF
19 | . | . | TRBV7-9 | CASTTRGATMRSSTETQYF
16 | TRBJ2-5 | . | TRBV7-2 | CASSFYRGGIQETQYF
11 | TRBJ2-7 | . | TRBV28 | CATKGGYEQYF
19 | TRBJ2-1 | TRBD2 | TRBV20-1 | CSTPEGLRTSGRAVDEQFF
16 | TRBJ2-3 | TRBD1 | TRBV12-3/TRBV12-4 | CASSLEDRSRTDTQYF
14 | TRBJ2-1 | TRBD1 | TRBV29-1 | CSVEQGGKGNEQFF
17 | TRBJ2-7 | TRBD2 | TRBV6-6 | CASSGTSGTKEVYEQYF
15 | TRBJ1-5 | . | TRBV4-3 | CASSQDQQTNQPQHF
14 | TRBJ2-3 | . | TRBV6-1 | CASSEAANTDTQYF
16 | TRBJ2-3 | . | TRBV5-6 | CASSRPWVPTTDTQYF
15 | TRBJ1-1 | TRBD1 | TRBV12-5 | CASGYYRGHNTEAFF
16 | TRBJ2-1 | . | TRBV20-1 | CSARGDDTGTYNEQFF
16 | TRBJ2-5 | TRBD2 | TRBV28 | CASSSTKLAGQETQYF
17 | TRBJ2-7 | TRBD2 | TRBV7-2 | CASSRGGSGRVLYEQYF
14 | TRBJ2-3 | . | TRBV18 | CASSLNQDTNTQYF
14 | TRBJ2-3 | . | TRBV9 | CASSVATRTDTQYF
12 | TRBJ2-3 | . | TRBV29-1 | CSVDMDGAAQYF
15 | TRBJ2-3 | TRBD2 | TRBV7-8 | CASSLMRGSTDTQYF
16 | TRBJ2-6 | . | TRBV5-5 | CASSLVPGSGANVLTF
16 | TRBJ2-5 | TRBD2 | TRBV7-2 | CASSPRLAGGRETQYF
15 | . | . | TRBV11-3 | CASSSQLDSKNIQYF
16 | TRBJ2-3 | . | TRBV28 | CASSFVGLAGTDTQYF